Listed here are 32 T cell receptor beta chains from one sample, sequenced in a study of breast tumors, draining lymph nodes, adjacent tissues. The lymph nodes were axillary draining lymph nodes from breast cancer patients. TCRdb itself ran the multiplex PCR reads through MiXCR, one entry per CDR3 protein. The sample yields 120,000 or so distinct CDR3 sequences, approximately 20% seen once. The sample was axillary lymph node tissue. The receptors come from a female donor with breast cancer. Some clones in this sample may be carry-over from other donors' samples.

Only a few counts were recorded for this clonotype. This chain uses TRBV3-1 with TRBJ2-6; D gene ambiguous. This CDR3 is built from 16 residues. The V and J ends lost 0 bases and 3 bases respectively, with 9 bases between them. The V gene's germline CDR1 is LGHDT and CDR2 YNNKEL (reference sequence). Here the CDR3 reads CASSQDLGFGANVLTF. The CDR3 region has the DNA TGTGCCAGCAGCCAAGATTTGGGGTTTGGGGCCAACGTCCTGACTTTC.

Concerning this clonotype: With a much larger clone just one base away, this may be a read error. The chain couples TRBV19 to TRBJ2-3; D possibly uses TRBD1 or TRBD2 (7 bases each). The CDR3 loop spans 14 amino acids. Germline lookup yields CDR1 LNHDA and CDR2 SQIVND (reference sequence). V was pared by 5 bases and J by 10 bases, with 19 bases between. The CDR3 protein is CASSAGTTGDAQYF. The DNA of the CDR3 is TGTGCCAGTAGTGCCGGGACTACAGGGGATGCGCAGTATTTT.

This clonotype was seen many times. The chain employs TRBV20-1 and TRBJ1-6; 9 nucleotides agree with TRBD1. CDR1 and CDR2 (germline): DFQATT, SNEGSKA (reference sequence). The CDR3 runs to 16 residues. V gave up 1 base and J gave up 7 bases; unmatched junction bases: 8. This CDR3 reads CSARVQQGARNSPLHF. As DNA, the CDR3 is TGCAGTGCTAGAGTGCAACAGGGGGCTAGGAATTCACCCCTCCACTTT.

The chain is built from TRBV28 and TRBJ1-5; possible D gene TRBD1, 5 bases. The CDR3 is 14 residues long. V lost 3 bases and J lost 6, with 12 bases in between. The V gene's germline CDR1 is MDHEN and CDR2 SYDVKM. CDR3 DNA: TGTGCCAGCAGTTTTGGAGGGGAAGGTCAGCCCCAGCATTTT. It translates to CASSFGGEGQPQHF.

In its sample, this clonotype was seen once. The CDR3, as DNA: TGTGCCAGCAGTTTCCTCACCGGGGTACGAACCGGGGAGCTGTTTTTT. Its protein product is CASSFLTGVRTGELFF. V and J are TRBV28 and TRBJ2-2, with a weak D call TRBD2 (5 bases). There are 16 residues in the CDR3. V lost 3 bases and J 5 bases, leaving 16 bases between the germline ends. From germline, CDR1 is MDHEN and CDR2 SYDVKM.

The sample holds many counts of this clonotype. This sequence joins TRBV5-1 and TRBJ2-1; the match to TRBD2 covers 7 bases. Trimming at V came to 3 bases and at J to 9 bases, leaving 6 bases not matched to a gene. CDR3 length: 13 amino acids. CDR1 SGHRS and CDR2 YFSETQ come from the germline V gene. CDR3 sequence: CASSSHTSVEQFF. The CDR3 nucleotides read TGCGCCAGCAGCTCCCATACTAGCGTTGAGCAGTTCTTC.

This clonotype occurred many times. V and J are TRBV5-1 and TRBJ1-4, with TRBD1 matching 10 bases. The length of the CDR3 is 16 residues. The ends lost 0 bases at V and 6 bases at J; junction bases unmatched: 5. Germline V gene data show CDR1 as SGHRS and CDR2 as YFSETQ. This chain's CDR3 is CASSLGDRGPYEKLFF. For the CDR3, the DNA is TGCGCCAGCAGCTTGGGGGACAGGGGCCCATATGAAAAACTGTTTTTT.

This clonotype was picked up many times. The V gene is TRBV7-9, the J gene TRBJ2-5; D is uncertain. CDR1 and CDR2 from the germline V gene are SEHNR and FQNEAQ (reference sequence). This CDR3 is built from 11 residues. The V end was cut by 3 bases, the J end by 4 bases, with 3 bases between. The CDR3 reads CASSFIETQYF. In nucleotides, the CDR3 is TGTGCCAGCAGCTTTATAGAGACCCAGTACTTC.

This clonotype showed up many times. The chain links TRBV4-1 to TRBJ2-5, with 10 bases fitting TRBD2. The germline gives CDR1 MGHRA, CDR2 YSYEKL. The ends lost 4 bases at V and 2 bases at J; junction bases unmatched: 7. CDR3 size: 16 residues. CDR3 residues: CASSRSGGLAQETQYF. CDR3 nucleotide sequence: TGCGCCAGCAGCCGCTCCGGGGGACTAGCGCAAGAGACCCAGTACTTC.

In the case of this clonotype: The CDR3 carries no conserved terminal phenylalanine or tryptophan, so it likely arises from a read error. The chain is built from TRBV6-1 and TRBJ1-2; 9 bases map to TRBD1. The J segment lost 6 bases and the V segment lost 3 bases, leaving 8 bases of the junction unmatched. Germline V lookup: CDR1 MNHNS, CDR2 SASEGT. The CDR3 spans 15 residues. This CDR3 reads CASSDQTGGVDGYTL. CDR3 DNA: TGTGCCAGCAGTGACCAAACAGGGGGCGTTGATGGCTACACCCTC.

This clonotype was observed many times. This chain connects TRBV6-5 to TRBJ2-1; no firm D call. This CDR3 comprises 11 residues. Germline V gene sequence: CDR1 MNHEY, CDR2 SVGAGI. V lost 2 bases and J 12 bases, leaving 8 bases between the germline ends. This chain's CDR3 is CASSYPGTQFF. The CDR3 DNA follows: TGTGCCAGCAGTTACCCAGGAACGCAGTTCTTC.

This clonotype occurred many times. The gene calls are TRBV6-4 and TRBJ2-1, with D hard to call. V lost 2 bases to trimming and J lost 12 bases, with 11 bases between them. CDR1 is MRHNA, CDR2 SNTAGT, per germline. CDR3 length: 12 amino acids. CDR3 sequence (DNA): TGTGCCAGCAGTGACGGGCTGTCTGGGCAGTTCTTC. Residues: CASSDGLSGQFF.

For this clonotype: The junction and the germline gene differ at one end; a read error may be behind it. The chain joins TRBV11-1 to TRBJ2-1, with 8 positions matching TRBD1. The CDR3 extends over 16 amino acids. In germline, CDR1 is SGHAT, CDR2 FQDESV (reference sequence). CDR3 coding DNA: TGTGCCGGCAGCCCATACGGGACAGGCAAGGGCAATGAGCAGTTCTTC. It is translated as CAGSPYGTGKGNEQFF.

This clonotype was picked up many times. The rearrangement joins TRBV2 to TRBJ1-6; a weak D match, TRBD1 (6 bases). In germline, CDR1 is SNHLY, CDR2 FYNNEI. This CDR3 is 14 amino acids long. V was clipped by 5 bases and J by 10 bases, with 15 bases between them. CDR3 in DNA: TGTGCCAGCAGTCTTGGGGGGCAGAGGTCACCCCTCCACTTT. It encodes CASSLGGQRSPLHF. Combining the CDR3 with reference TRBV2 and TRBJ1-6 gives the whole variable domain EPEVTQTPSHQVTQMGQEVILRCVPISNHLYFYWYRQILGQKVEFLVSFYNNEISEKSEIFDDQFSVERPDGSNFTLKIRSTKLEDSAMYFCASSLGGQRSPLHFGNGTRLTVT.

This clonotype was counted ten times or more. V usage is TRBV10-1 and J usage is TRBJ2-1; 8 bases are shared with TRBD2. With V trimmed by 3 bases and J by 6 bases, 7 bases remained unmatched. The CDR3 is 15 residues long. Germline V gene data show CDR1 as WNHNN and CDR2 as SYGVQD (reference sequence). The DNA of the CDR3 is TGCGCCAGCAGTGAACCGGGACGGGAGGGCAATGAGCAGTTCTTC. Translated: CASSEPGREGNEQFF.

This clonotype was observed at least ten times. The V gene is TRBV2, the J gene TRBJ1-4; D is undetermined. The CDR3 totals 12 residues. V was clipped by 5 bases and J by 8 bases, with 9 bases between them. Germline assignment: CDR1 SNHLY and CDR2 FYNNEI. The DNA of the CDR3 is TGTGCCAGCAGTCGTTCAAGCGAAAAACTGTTTTTT. Its translation is CASSRSSEKLFF.

The CDR3 loop reads CASSIPGLSDTQYF. CDR3 bases: TGTGCCAGTAGTATACCCGGACTCTCAGATACGCAGTATTTT. The chain couples TRBV19 to TRBJ2-3; a weak D match, TRBD2 (5 bases). There are 14 residues in the CDR3. The germline V and J ends were trimmed by 2 bases and 4 bases, with 10 bases remaining between them. Germline CDR1 and CDR2: LNHDA and SQIVND (reference sequence).

Details on this clonotype: One base away lies a much larger clone, so this may be a sequencing read error. As the CDR3 is not closed by the conserved phenylalanine or tryptophan, this likely results from a read error. This rearrangement joins TRBV19 to TRBJ1-4, with D perhaps TRBD1 (5 bases). Trimming cost V 0 bases and J 2 bases, with 16 bases left between them. The CDR3 is 18 residues long. From germline, CDR1 is LNHDA and CDR2 SQIVND (reference sequence). The CDR3 DNA follows: TGTGCCAGTAGTATAGATCGCCAGGGTTATTCGACTAATGAAAAACTGTTTTAT. Translating gives CASSIDRQGYSTNEKLFY.

This clonotype was detected many times. The CDR3 DNA is TGTGCCAGCAGCCGATTACAGGGGTCCTACGAGCAGTACTTC. It translates to CASSRLQGSYEQYF. The chain employs TRBV5-6 and TRBJ2-7; 7 bases match TRBD1. The V segment lost 4 bases and the J segment 1 base; nucleotides outside the gene matches: 5. This CDR3 comprises 14 residues. Per germline, CDR1 SGHDT and CDR2 YYEEEE.

This clonotype appeared many times. V usage is TRBV20-1 and J usage is TRBJ2-3; D is unclear. The CDR3 consists of 15 residues. Germline CDR1 DFQATT, CDR2 SNEGSKA (reference sequence). Trimming removed 0 bases at V and 6 bases at J, with 16 bases between. Here the CDR3 DNA reads TGCAGTGCTAGAGATGCGGCCGATGCACAGGATACGCAGTATTTT. It is translated as CSARDAADAQDTQYF.

This clonotype was recorded many times. This chain joins TRBV20-1 and TRBJ2-5, with D perhaps TRBD1 or TRBD2 (6 bases each). CDR3 length equals 16 residues. Germline-derived CDR1 and CDR2 are DFQATT and SNEGSKA (reference sequence). Trimming removed 3 bases at V and 6 bases at J, with 23 bases between. The CDR3 DNA sequence: TGCAGTGCTAGGAAGGGGGGCCGGAGCCCGGGGAAGACCCAGTACTTC. This codes for CSARKGGRSPGKTQYF.

This clonotype was seen a handful of times. This chain joins TRBV6-6 and TRBJ1-5, with D perhaps matching TRBD1 (5 bases). The CDR3 runs 13 residues. The V gene lost 7 bases and the J gene lost 6 bases, with 13 bases spanning the gap. The germline CDR1 and CDR2 sequences are MNHNY and SVGAGI (reference sequence). The CDR3 loop is CASTDSGLQPQHF. The DNA of the CDR3 is TGTGCCAGCACCGATTCGGGACTTCAGCCCCAGCATTTT.

This clonotype was counted ten times or more. The chain combines TRBV7-9 with TRBJ2-7; 7 bases agree with TRBD1. The CDR3 is 13 amino acids. Germline values: CDR1 SEHNR, CDR2 FQNEAQ (reference sequence). V shed 5 bases and J 6 bases; nucleotides not matched to a gene: 7. The CDR3 region is CASSTRQGVEQYF. CDR3 bases: TGTGCCAGCAGCACTAGGCAGGGGGTCGAGCAGTACTTC.

This clonotype appeared many times. The rearrangement joins TRBV7-2 to TRBJ1-2; D is undetermined. Germline CDR1 is SGHTA and CDR2 is FQGNSA. The CDR3 is 11 residues long. V shed 6 bases and J shed 2 bases, with 4 bases lying between them. This CDR3 reads CASSSNYGYTF. DNA for the CDR3: TGTGCCAGCAGTTCCAACTATGGCTACACCTTC.

On this clonotype itself: A much bigger clone sits one base away, suggesting this may be a read error. The chain uses TRBV27 and TRBJ2-7; tentatively, D is TRBD2 (6 bases). Germline V gene sequence: CDR1 MNHEY, CDR2 SMNVEV (reference sequence). This CDR3 is 14 amino acids long. The germline V and J ends were trimmed by 3 bases and 3 bases, with 12 bases remaining between them. The CDR3 is CASSFGGGGYEQYF. CDR3 bases: TGTGCCAGCAGTTTTGGGGGAGGAGGCTACGAGCAGTACTTC.

This clonotype was recorded once. A much larger clone is a single base away; this may be a read error. The chain recombines TRBV6-1 with TRBJ2-5; 8 nucleotides match TRBD1. The germline gives CDR1 MNHNS, CDR2 SASEGT. CDR3 size: 15 residues. With 11 bases clipped from V and 1 base from J, the junction kept 12 bases outside the gene matches. The chain's CDR3 is CAGETGDRIQETQYF. The CDR3 DNA reads as TGTGCCGGCGAGACAGGGGACCGAATCCAAGAGACCCAGTACTTC.

This clonotype was seen at least ten times. The chain joins TRBV6-5 to TRBJ2-1, with 8 bases identical to TRBD2. CDR1 MNHEY and CDR2 SVGAGI come from the germline V gene. V shed 4 bases, J shed 10 bases, and the junction held 3 bases outside the gene matches. The CDR3 spans 12 residues. CDR3 in amino acids: CASSWLAGEQFF. CDR3 nucleotide sequence: TGTGCCAGCAGTTGGTTAGCGGGGGAGCAGTTCTTC.

This clonotype has ten or more counts. This chain links TRBV20-1 with TRBJ1-5, with a tentative D call TRBD1 (6 bases). The ends were cut back, 0 bases at V and 6 bases at J, with 12 bases in the middle. The CDR3 length is 14 residues. CDR1 DFQATT and CDR2 SNEGSKA come from the germline V gene (reference sequence). In DNA, the CDR3 is TGCAGTGCTAGAGATGCCACAGGGAGTCAGCCCCAGCATTTT. Its protein is CSARDATGSQPQHF.

The table lists this clonotype with many counts. The chain has TRBV2 and TRBJ1-5; D gene ambiguous. The CDR3 is made up of 12 amino acids. The germline V gene encodes CDR1 SNHLY and CDR2 FYNNEI. V was pared by 6 bases and J by 1 base, with 4 bases between. CDR3 coding DNA: TGTGCCAGCAGAAACAGCAATCAGCCCCAGCATTTT. Translated: CASRNSNQPQHF.

This clonotype was seen more than once but under ten times. The chain employs TRBV5-4 and TRBJ2-4; weak D call: TRBD2 (6 bases). Germline V gene sequence: CDR1 SGHNT, CDR2 YYREEE (reference sequence). With 0 bases removed from V and 0 bases from J, the gap between germline ends came to 13 bases. The CDR3 is made up of 17 amino acids. In DNA, the CDR3 is TGTGCCAGCAGCTTGGTAGTGGGAGGCCTAGCCAAAAACATTCAGTACTTC. Translating gives CASSLVVGGLAKNIQYF.

This clonotype was seen ten or more times. The chain uses TRBV15 and TRBJ2-1; 11 nucleotides agree with TRBD1. V was pared by 11 bases and J by 6 bases, with 9 bases of the junction left unmatched. Germline lookup yields CDR1 LNHNV and CDR2 YYDKDF (reference sequence). The CDR3 totals 14 residues. CDR3 residues: CAASRDRGINEQFF. The CDR3 bases are TGTGCCGCGTCTCGGGACAGGGGGATCAATGAGCAGTTCTTC.

Ten or more counts support this clonotype. The gene calls are TRBV6-1 and TRBJ1-5; D uncertain. The CDR3 has 13 amino acids. The V end was cut by 0 bases, the J end by 5 bases, with 5 bases between. Germline CDR1 and CDR2: MNHNS and SASEGT. In DNA, the CDR3 is TGTGCCAGCAGTGAAGCGCGAGATCAGCCCCAGCATTTT. This gives the protein CASSEARDQPQHF.